The clone carrying this T cell receptor beta chain was recorded once. These data are taken from a study of blood T cell repertoires in COVID-19. The CDR3 is 15 amino acids. From germline, CDR1 is LGHNA and CDR2 YNFKEQ. Trimming stripped 4 bases from V and 2 bases from J, with 14 bases between. In the source study's methods: For nucleated cells, counts were estimated from reference gene primer amplification. Clones were read by immunoSEQ multiplex PCR, and TCRdb kept only the in-frame ones, dropping some. Clone size and the V and J calls come from that table; the DNA yielded D and trimming. Of over 300,000 clones in the sample, 65% to 85% were seen once.

The gene calls are TRBV4-2 and TRBJ1-2; tentatively, D is TRBD1 (6 bases). The receptor was derived from a woman in her fifties or sixties with acute or convalescent COVID-19. The material sequenced was peripheral blood. CDR3: CASSLQGQANYGYTF. CDR3 coding DNA: TGTGCCAGCAGCCTTCAGGGGCAGGCGAACTATGGCTACACCTTC.